These 31 T cell receptor beta chains originate from one sample sequenced in a study of cytomegalovirus exposure and HLA in healthy donors (dated by TCRdb to 2017 to 2019). Receptors were amplified or captured by the immunoSEQ multiplex PCR assay. A mixture of 60 forward primers for TCR Vbeta segments and 13 reverse primers for TCR Jbeta segments was used in the multiplex PCR. TCRdb took this table from immuneACCESS and kept in-frame rearrangements with V and J called. Such tables lack part of the clones; where checked against another copy, unresolved V genes explain under half of the gap, and the rest is unexplained. This sample's clone table shows 150,000 to 250,000 clones. The ten largest clones add up to approximately 0.74% of the sample. The specimen sequenced was PBMCs. These receptors were taken from a boy aged 10-17 years in good health and CMV-seronegative.

The CDR3 loop reads CASSQDRGVSSPLHF. As DNA, the CDR3 is TGTGCCAGCAGCCAAGATCGGGGGGTGAGTTCACCCCTCCACTTT. This chain joins TRBV4-2 and TRBJ1-6; possibly TRBD1 for D (5 bases). There are 15 residues in the CDR3. The V end was cut by 0 bases, the J end by 9 bases, with 12 bases between. Germline CDR1 and CDR2: LGHNA and YNFKEQ.

V and J are TRBV2 and TRBJ1-2, with D unclear. This CDR3 has 14 residues. Germline-derived CDR1 and CDR2 are SNHLY and FYNNEI. Trimming took off 8 bases at V and 2 bases at J, with 15 bases between the two ends. The CDR3: CASYRVSRNYGYTF. The DNA for the CDR3 is TGTGCCAGCTACCGGGTTTCCCGGAACTATGGCTACACCTTC.

The J gene is TRBJ1-6, the V gene TRBV7-2, with a possible D match to TRBD1 (6 bases). This CDR3 contains 13 residues. Trimming pared 5 bases from V and 9 bases from J, leaving 11 bases between. Per the germline V gene, CDR1 is SGHTA and CDR2 is FQGNSA. The CDR3 nucleotides read TGTGCCAGCAGCCTACAGGGTGCTTCACCCCTCCACTTT. Translated, it gives CASSLQGASPLHF.

The chain is built from TRBV19 and TRBJ1-1, with D possibly matching TRBD1 (5 bases). Trimming took 3 bases from V and 0 from J, leaving 11 bases between them. The CDR3 is made up of 15 amino acids. Germline CDR1 and CDR2: LNHDA and SQIVND (reference sequence). The CDR3 DNA is TGTGCCAGTAGTATTGTAGCAGGGCTGAACACTGAAGCTTTCTTT. This encodes CASSIVAGLNTEAFF.

The chain combines TRBV6-1 with TRBJ1-5, with unresolved D. The CDR3 is 14 residues long. V gave up 2 bases and J gave up 4 bases, with 9 bases separating them. Germline lookup yields CDR1 MNHNS and CDR2 SASEGT. CDR3 nucleotide sequence: TGTGCCAGCAGTGAACGACTGTTAAATCAGCCCCAGCATTTT. Its translation: CASSERLLNQPQHF.

The V call is TRBV7-3, the J call TRBJ1-1; TRBD1 matches at 8 bases. Germline CDR1 and CDR2: SGHTA and FQGTGA. V was pared by 5 bases and J by 8 bases, with 7 bases of the junction left unmatched. The CDR3 covers 13 residues. The CDR3 region has the DNA TGTGCCAGCAGCCTCCATGGGGACAGGGAAGCTTTCTTT. Translating gives CASSLHGDREAFF. Complete variable domain (other parts from reference TRBV7-3 and TRBJ1-1): GAGVSQTPSNKVTEKGKYVELRCDPISGHTALYWYRQSLGQGPEFLIYFQGTGAADDSGLPNDRFFAVRPEGSVSTLKIQRTERGDSAVYLCASSLHGDREAFFGQGTRLTVV.

The chain joins TRBV27 to TRBJ2-7; D is perhaps TRBD2 (5 bases). This CDR3 contains 13 residues. V lost 4 bases, J lost 3 bases, and 10 bases lay in between. The V gene's germline CDR1 is MNHEY and CDR2 SMNVEV (reference sequence). The CDR3 DNA follows: TGTGCCAGCAGTTGGGGAGCTAGCTACGAGCAGTACTTC. It is translated as CASSWGASYEQYF.

The V and J genes are TRBV5-1 and TRBJ2-3, with D tentatively TRBD2 (5 bases). The CDR3 is 16 amino acids. Germline CDR1 and CDR2: SGHRS and YFSETQ. V lost 4 bases to trimming and J lost 0 bases, with 15 bases between them. As DNA, the CDR3 is TGCGCCAGCAGCCCGGGCGGGCGTACTAGCACAGATACGCAGTATTTT. Translated, it gives CASSPGGRTSTDTQYF.

The chain carries TRBV5-1 and TRBJ1-4, with no clear D. The CDR3 is made up of 14 amino acids. V was cut by 5 bases and J by 0 bases, with 8 bases left in between. Per germline, CDR1 SGHRS and CDR2 YFSETQ. The CDR3 nucleotides are TGCGCCAGCAGTCGAGGATCAACTAATGAAAAACTGTTTTTT. Translated, it gives CASSRGSTNEKLFF.

This chain connects TRBV7-9 to TRBJ2-2, with 7 bases matching TRBD2. The CDR3 is made up of 16 amino acids. V gave up 2 bases and J gave up 5 bases; unmatched junction bases: 8. Germline V gene data show CDR1 as SEHNR and CDR2 as FQNEAQ (reference sequence). The CDR3 nucleotides are TGTGCCAGCAGCTTAAGGGGAGGGGCCGGAACCGGGGAGCTGTTTTTT. It translates to CASSLRGGAGTGELFF.

The CDR3 loop reads CASRGQGTEAFF. CDR3 nucleotide sequence: TGTGCCAGCAGGGGACAGGGGACGGAAGCTTTCTTT. The chain recombines TRBV6-5 with TRBJ1-1; the match to TRBD1 covers 10 bases. The CDR3 is made up of 12 amino acids. Germline CDR1 MNHEY, CDR2 SVGAGI. V lost 6 bases, J lost 8 bases, and 3 bases stayed unmatched.

V and J are TRBV7-9 and TRBJ2-7; TRBD2 matches at 8 bases. Per the germline V gene, CDR1 is SEHNR and CDR2 is FQNEAQ (reference sequence). There are 15 residues in the CDR3. V dropped 5 bases and J dropped 7; count of bases not matched to a gene: 13. CDR3 sequence reads: CASSPPGGRYEEQYF. The CDR3 DNA follows: TGTGCCAGCAGCCCCCCAGGCGGGAGGTACGAGGAGCAGTACTTC.

This chain connects TRBV7-2 to TRBJ2-7; 9 bases agree with TRBD1. CDR1 and CDR2 (germline): SGHTA, FQGNSA. The CDR3 is made up of 15 amino acids. V trimming: 1 base; J trimming: 3 bases; junction bases outside the gene matches: 4. Here the CDR3 DNA reads TGTGCCAGCAGCTTAGATTGGACAGGGGTCTACGAGCAGTACTTC. Encoded protein: CASSLDWTGVYEQYF. Using reference TRBV7-2 and TRBJ2-7 for the parts outside the CDR3, the full variable domain is GAGVSQSPSNKVTEKGKDVELRCDPISGHTALYWYRQSLGQGLEFLIYFQGNSAPDKSGLPSDRFSAERTGGSVSTLTIQRTQQEDSAVYLCASSLDWTGVYEQYFGPGTRLTVT.

This chain links TRBV6-5 with TRBJ2-7, with D possibly TRBD2 on 5 matching bases. With 0 bases removed from V and 1 base from J, the gap between germline ends came to 13 bases. The CDR3 has 16 amino acids. The germline CDR1 and CDR2 sequences are MNHEY and SVGAGI. The CDR3 coding sequence is TGTGCCAGCAGTTACTCGAAAGCCGGGGATTCCTACGAGCAGTACTTC. Its protein product is CASSYSKAGDSYEQYF.

V and J are TRBV13 and TRBJ2-2; 8 nucleotides match TRBD1. With V trimmed by 5 bases and J by 3 bases, 5 bases remained unmatched. From germline, CDR1 is PRHDT and CDR2 FYEKMQ (reference sequence). There are 15 residues in the CDR3. In nucleotides, the CDR3 is TGTGCCAGCAGCCCCCGGACAGGGTACACCGGGGAGCTGTTTTTT. Residues: CASSPRTGYTGELFF. Together with reference TRBV13 and TRBJ2-2, the CDR3 gives the full variable domain: AAGVIQSPRHLIKEKRETATLKCYPIPRHDTVYWYQQGPGQDPQFLISFYEKMQSDKGSIPDRFSAQQFSDYHSELNMSSLELGDSALYFCASSPRTGYTGELFFGEGSRLTVL.

The rearrangement joins TRBV5-1 to TRBJ2-2; TRBD2 matches 7 bases. J gave up 2 bases and V 4 bases, and 8 bases lay outside the gene matches. This CDR3 has 16 amino acids. Germline V CDR1 and CDR2: SGHRS, YFSETQ. CDR3 coding DNA: TGCGCCAGCAGCCCGCGGGGAGGGTCAAACACCGGGGAGCTGTTTTTT. Translated, it gives CASSPRGGSNTGELFF.

The chain couples TRBV7-8 to TRBJ2-5; 9 bases agree with TRBD1. The germline gives CDR1 SGHVS, CDR2 FQNEAQ. Losses at the gene ends were 4 bases for V and 4 bases for J; bases not matched to a gene: 4. The CDR3 length is 14 residues. DNA for the CDR3: TGTGCCAGCAGCTACACAGGGGGCTTAGAGACCCAGTACTTC. Encoded protein: CASSYTGGLETQYF.

The chain links TRBV6-5 to TRBJ1-4; no definite D call. The germline V gene encodes CDR1 MNHEY and CDR2 SVGAGI. There are 14 residues in the CDR3. Trimming stripped 6 bases from V and 4 bases from J, with 12 bases between. In DNA form, the CDR3 reads TGTGCCAGCAGGCGAACCCACCTTAATGAAAAACTGTTTTTT. Its translation is CASRRTHLNEKLFF.

The chain is built from TRBV10-3 and TRBJ1-2; D is ambiguous. The germline V gene has CDR1 ENHRY and CDR2 SYGVKD. This CDR3 comprises 16 residues. Trimming left V 2 bases short and J 1 base short, with 14 bases between. CDR3 loop: CAISEIYREFNYGYTF. The CDR3, as DNA: TGTGCCATCAGTGAGATATACAGAGAGTTTAACTATGGCTACACCTTC.

The chain has TRBV5-1 and TRBJ1-1; D perhaps matches TRBD1 (5 bases). The CDR3 loop spans 13 amino acids. The V end was cut by 0 bases, the J end by 8 bases, with 11 bases between. Germline V lookup: CDR1 SGHRS, CDR2 YFSETQ. The CDR3, as DNA: TGCGCCAGCAGCTTGGTTGGGGCGCAGGAAGCTTTCTTT. Translation: CASSLVGAQEAFF.

The rearrangement links TRBV30 to TRBJ1-1, with D hard to call. The germline V and J ends were trimmed by 0 bases and 2 bases, with 7 bases remaining between them. The length of the CDR3 is 13 residues. Germline-derived CDR1 and CDR2 are GTSNPN and SVGIG (reference sequence). CDR3 loop: CAWSVLRNTEAFF. CDR3 bases: TGTGCCTGGAGTGTACTGAGAAACACTGAAGCTTTCTTT.

This chain connects TRBV19 to TRBJ1-3; weak D call: TRBD1 (6 bases). Trimming removed 5 bases from V and 6 bases from J, with 11 bases in between. The CDR3 extends over 13 amino acids. Germline assignment: CDR1 LNHDA and CDR2 SQIVND (reference sequence). The CDR3 bases are TGTGCCAGTAGTCTACAGGGTCTAAACACCATATATTTT. Its translation is CASSLQGLNTIYF.

The rearrangement joins TRBV5-1 to TRBJ2-1; weak D call: TRBD1 (7 bases). CDR3 length: 15 amino acids. Looked up from germline, CDR1 is SGHRS and CDR2 is YFSETQ. Trimming took off 3 bases at V and 7 bases at J, with 17 bases between the two ends. As DNA, the CDR3 is TGCGCCAGCAGCTCAGTTCAGGGGGGCCGAAATGAGCAGTTCTTC. This codes for CASSSVQGGRNEQFF.

This chain joins TRBV7-9 and TRBJ1-1; tentative D call: TRBD1 (6 bases). Trimming removed 5 bases from V and 11 bases from J, with 24 bases in between. This CDR3 is 15 amino acids long. CDR1 and CDR2 from the germline V gene are SEHNR and FQNEAQ (reference sequence). The CDR3 DNA reads TGTGCCAGCAGCCTACCCGGTGGGGGCCCATTATTGGCTTTCTTT. Encoded protein: CASSLPGGGPLLAFF.

This chain uses TRBV5-6 with TRBJ1-2; the match to TRBD1 covers 7 bases. Germline CDR1 reads SGHDT; CDR2 reads YYEEEE. This CDR3 region has 16 residues. With 4 bases clipped from V and 7 bases from J, the junction kept 16 bases outside the gene matches. The CDR3: CASSHRPRQGISGYTF. CDR3 sequence (DNA): TGTGCCAGCAGCCACAGGCCGCGACAGGGAATATCTGGCTACACCTTC.

The rearrangement joins TRBV28 to TRBJ2-7; 7 bases map to TRBD1. CDR1 is MDHEN, CDR2 SYDVKM, per germline. This CDR3 is 14 amino acids long. The junction had 5 bases not matched to a gene; V was cut back by 4 bases and J by 2 bases. The CDR3 is CASSSTGATYEQYF. In nucleotides, the CDR3 is TGTGCCAGCAGTTCCACAGGGGCAACCTACGAGCAGTACTTC.

V is TRBV19 and J is TRBJ2-5; TRBD2 aligns across 9 bases. Germline CDR1 LNHDA, CDR2 SQIVND (reference sequence). The CDR3 consists of 16 residues. Trimming took 3 bases from V and 4 from J; bases not matched to a gene: 9. The DNA for the CDR3 is TGTGCCAGTAGTATCGGGCTAGCGGGGCACAGAGAGACCCAGTACTTC. Amino acid sequence: CASSIGLAGHRETQYF.

CDR3 protein: CSAGTSQLQYF. CDR3 nucleotide sequence: TGCAGTGCTGGAACTAGTCAGCTCCAGTACTTC. The chain carries TRBV20-1 and TRBJ2-5, with D possibly matching TRBD2 (5 bases). The CDR3 sequence is 11 residues long. Between the trimmed V and J ends, which lost 5 bases and 10 bases, there was a span of 14 bases. Per germline, CDR1 DFQATT and CDR2 SNEGSKA (reference sequence).

CDR3 residues: CASSLVGLAVSTDTQYF. CDR3 nucleotide sequence: TGTGCCAGCAGCTTAGTAGGGCTAGCGGTTAGCACAGATACGCAGTATTTT. This chain joins TRBV7-2 and TRBJ2-3; 7 bases line up with TRBD2. After removal of 1 base from V and 0 bases from J, the junction contained 7 bases not matched to a gene. Per germline, CDR1 SGHTA and CDR2 FQGNSA. The length of the CDR3 is 17 residues.

The genes are TRBV6-5 and TRBJ1-3; 7 nucleotides agree with TRBD1. V shed 4 bases, J shed 1 base, and the junction held 7 bases outside the gene matches. Germline CDR1 is MNHEY and CDR2 is SVGAGI. The CDR3 length is 16 residues. CDR3 protein: CASSSRQGWSGNTIYF. In nucleotides, the CDR3 is TGTGCCAGCAGTTCTAGACAGGGCTGGTCTGGAAACACCATATATTTT.

This chain connects TRBV7-4 to TRBJ1-4; TRBD1 aligns across 9 bases. The CDR3 runs 16 residues. V was clipped by 8 bases and J by 1 base; unmatched bases: 8. The germline CDR1 and CDR2 sequences are SGHVT and SQSDAQ. CDR3: CASGGDREGTNEKLFF. The CDR3 coding sequence is TGTGCCAGCGGGGGGGACAGGGAGGGAACTAATGAAAAACTGTTTTTT. Full variable domain (missing parts from reference TRBV7-4 and TRBJ1-4): GAGVSQSPRYKVAKRGRDVALRCDSISGHVTLYWYRQTLGQGSEVLTYSQSDAQRDKSGRPSGRFSAERPERSVSTLKIQRTEQGDSAVYLCASGGDREGTNEKLFFGSGTQLSVL.